Given below is one TCR beta chain in context. Its target is unknown. The time point denotes: newly diagnosed GD, antithyroid drugs for less than 3 months. With RNA extracted from PBMCs as input, the TCR library was made. An endocrinology unit in Xi'an, China, supplied the patients. These data originate in a study of regulatory T cells in long-lasting Graves disease. The V end lost 6 bases, the J end lost 8 bases, and 25 bases lay between the germline ends. Germline loops: CDR1 MDHEN, CDR2 SYDVKM. CDR3 length equals 16 residues. Notes on the study in general: New patients shared fewer public clonotypes (around 970) than persistent patients did (around 2,700). Persistent disease preferred TRBV28, TRBJ1-2 and TRBJ2-5; new disease, TRBV20-1 and TRBJ2-1.

To make TCR beta libraries, researchers used iRepertoire HTBI primers and Arm-PCR of CDR3 regions. TCRdb called the multiplex PCR reads again in MiXCR, with one record for every CDR3 protein. The data show around 250,000 distinct CDR3 sequences, with approximately 20% seen just once and approximately 24% held by the top ten. The origin of this receptor is a female donor with Graves disease. The sequenced sample was peripheral blood mononuclear cells (PBMCs), obtained at new diagnosis, from a patient treated with antithyroid drugs. The rearrangement links TRBV28 to TRBJ1-2, with a tentative D call TRBD1 (5 bases). CDR3 loop: CASRPPGAGTFRGYTF. CDR3 bases: TGTGCCAGCAGGCCCCCCGGGGCAGGGACCTTTAGGGGCTACACCTTC.